The 2 T cell receptor beta chains reported below all come from one sample, sequenced in a study of T cells in Graves' hyperthyroidism and ophthalmopathy. Amplification yielded TCR beta CDR3 regions, with RNA transcripts as the source. First-round RT-PCR with HTBI primers amplified the TCR CDR3 region. TCRdb passed the multiplex PCR reads through MiXCR, listing each CDR3 protein once. The top ten clones hold around a sixth of a sample with about 560,000 distinct CDR3 sequences, about a sixth of them seen once. The specimen sequenced was blood. These receptor sequences come from a woman aged 18-29 years with Graves' hyperthyroidism.

The gene calls are TRBV5-1 and TRBJ1-5; a possible D gene is TRBD1 (5 bases). CDR3 length: 12 residues. V was clipped by 4 bases and J by 10 bases, with 12 bases between them. Per the germline V gene, CDR1 is SGHRS and CDR2 is YFSETQ. CDR3 DNA sequence: TGCGCCAGCAGCAAAGGACATGTACCCCAGCATTTT. Translating it yields CASSKGHVPQHF.

J is TRBJ1-3 and V is TRBV11-2; D gene unclear. CDR3 length: 14 amino acids. Trimming removed 1 base at V and 2 bases at J, with 6 bases between. Germline V CDR1 and CDR2: SGHAT, FQNNGV. CDR3 protein: CASSLVSTGNTIYF. CDR3 DNA: TGTGCCAGCAGCTTAGTTTCAACTGGAAACACCATATATTTT.